The 2 T cell receptor beta chains in this list originate from one sample, sequenced in a study of blood T cell repertoires in COVID-19. Profiling relied on immunoSEQ multiplex PCR, and the TCRdb table lists in-frame clones only, not all of them. In the table there are approximately 300,000 clones, about 90% of which are singletons. Input material: peripheral blood. The origin of the receptors is a woman in her thirties with COVID-19, enrolled during active disease.

The V gene is TRBV7-2, the J gene TRBJ2-5, with TRBD2 identical over 11 bases. The CDR3 extends over 18 amino acids. In germline, CDR1 is SGHTA, CDR2 FQGNSA. V trimming: 6 bases; J trimming: 7 bases; junction bases outside the gene matches: 19. The CDR3 sequence: CASSPAPLIAGGGTTQYF. The CDR3, as DNA: TGTGCCAGCAGTCCCGCACCCCTTATAGCGGGGGGGGGTACGACCCAGTACTTC.

The rearrangement joins TRBV5-1 to TRBJ2-2, with TRBD1 identical over 8 bases. V gave up 0 bases and J gave up 6 bases; unmatched junction bases: 4. This CDR3 contains 15 residues. Looked up from germline, CDR1 is SGHRS and CDR2 is YFSETQ. The CDR3 is CASSLGDRLAGELFF. The CDR3 DNA reads TGCGCCAGCAGCTTGGGGGACAGGTTGGCCGGGGAGCTGTTTTTT.